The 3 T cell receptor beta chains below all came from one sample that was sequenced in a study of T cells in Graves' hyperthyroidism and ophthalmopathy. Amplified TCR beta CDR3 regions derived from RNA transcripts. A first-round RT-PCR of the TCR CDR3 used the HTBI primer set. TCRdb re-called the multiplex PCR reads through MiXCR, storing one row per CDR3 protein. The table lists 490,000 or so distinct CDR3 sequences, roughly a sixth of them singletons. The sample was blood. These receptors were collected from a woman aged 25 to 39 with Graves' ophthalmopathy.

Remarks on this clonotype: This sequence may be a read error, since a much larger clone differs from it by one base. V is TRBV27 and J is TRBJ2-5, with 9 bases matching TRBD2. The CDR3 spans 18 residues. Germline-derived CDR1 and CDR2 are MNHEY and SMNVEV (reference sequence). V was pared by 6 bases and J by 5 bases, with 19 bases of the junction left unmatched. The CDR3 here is CASSAGLARRGPGETQYF. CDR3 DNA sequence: TGTGCCAGCAGCGCTGGACTAGCGAGAAGGGGACCTGGGGAGACCCAGTACTTC.

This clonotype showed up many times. CDR3 in amino acids: CASSRPGAGELFF. Here the CDR3 DNA reads TGTGCCAGCAGCCGACCGGGGGCCGGGGAGCTGTTTTTT. This rearrangement joins TRBV7-8 to TRBJ2-2; a weak D match, TRBD2 (6 bases). Germline V gene lookup returns CDR1 SGHVS and CDR2 FQNEAQ. This CDR3 has 13 amino acids. The ends were cut back, 5 bases at V and 6 bases at J, with 10 bases in the middle.

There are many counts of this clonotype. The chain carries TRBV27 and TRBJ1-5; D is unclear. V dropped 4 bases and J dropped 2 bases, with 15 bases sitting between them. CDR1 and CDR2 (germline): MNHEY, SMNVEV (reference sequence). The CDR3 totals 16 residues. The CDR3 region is CASSYRAGGGNQPQHF. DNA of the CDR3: TGTGCCAGCAGTTACCGGGCGGGCGGCGGCAATCAGCCCCAGCATTTT.